This TCR beta chain was recorded in a study of CXCR3-negative and CXCR3-positive naive CD8 T cells. Whole-study context: Approximately 140 million TRB reads were obtained in total, which works out to about 1.5 +/- 0.3 million per library. Notes on the study in general: Both naive subsets showed comparably high diversity, and memory CD8+ cells showed much lower diversity.

The CDR3 has 15 residues. Germline values: CDR1 LGHNA, CDR2 YNFKEQ. In preparing the TRB cDNA libraries, 5' RACE with UMI labels was used. TCRdb re-called the 5' RACE reads, yielding one record per CDR3 amino acid sequence without DNA. In all, the sample yields 50,000 to 55,000 distinct CDR3 sequences. As for this clonotype: Its antigen is undetermined.

The origin of this receptor is a human donor in good health. Some clones in this sample may be carry-over from other donors' samples. V is TRBV4-2 and J is TRBJ2-3; there is no DNA to check the TCRdb D call of TRBD1. The sequenced sample was naive CXCR3- CD8+ T cells from blood. Subset in this sample: CD45RO-CCR7+CD27+CD95- naive CD8+ T cells lacking CXCR3 (TNR3-). CDR3 amino acids: CASSPEGAGGDTQYF.